This is a list of T cell receptor beta chains from one sample in a study of blood T cell repertoires in COVID-19. The assay was immunoSEQ multiplex PCR, and TCRdb's table has in-frame clones only and misses some. The top ten hold roughly 2.8% of the sample, which has fewer than 250,000 clones, around 83% seen once. Material for sequencing was peripheral blood. These receptors were obtained from a man aged 45-60 years with active or convalescent COVID-19. CDR3s include the opening cysteine and the closing phenylalanine or tryptophan. The D gene is left open where the match is weak. Size is stated for part of the rows, as once, few or many counts, or as a class when the clone is expanded.

-,TRBV27,TRBJ1-3,-,CASSLRGSGNTIYF,TGTGCCAGCAGTTTAAGAGGTTCTGGAAACACCATATATTTT
TRBD2,TRBV2,TRBJ2-2,-,CATRFLAGSNTGELFF,TGTGCCACTCGATTTTTAGCGGGGTCGAACACCGGGGAGCTGTTTTTT
-,TRBV29-1,TRBJ2-7,-,CSVELGGEQYF,TGCAGCGTTGAATTAGGGGGAGAGCAGTACTTC
TRBD2,TRBV11-2,TRBJ2-7,-,CASSLDRTSSYEQYF,TGTGCCAGCAGCTTAGACCGGACTAGCTCGTACGAGCAGTACTTC
TRBD2,TRBV2,TRBJ2-2,once,CASTSRREEAGELFF,TGTGCCAGCACCAGTAGGCGGGAGGAGGCCGGGGAGCTGTTTTTT
-,TRBV6-5,TRBJ1-2,-,CASSYEGANYGYTF,TGTGCCAGCAGTTACGAGGGTGCTAACTATGGCTACACCTTC
-,TRBV20-1,TRBJ2-4,once,CSASIRGRAKNIQYF,TGCAGTGCTAGTATCAGGGGACGAGCCAAAAACATTCAGTACTTC
TRBD1,TRBV29-1,TRBJ2-2,-,CSVYQDRDTGELFF,TGCAGCGTTTATCAGGACAGGGACACCGGGGAGCTGTTTTTT
-,TRBV5-1,TRBJ1-1,-,CASSVQGMNTEAFF,TGCGCCAGCAGCGTACAGGGCATGAACACTGAAGCTTTCTTT
-,TRBV27,TRBJ2-7,-,CASSLKTTVLGEQYF,TGTGCCAGCAGTTTAAAGACGACAGTATTGGGGGAGCAGTACTTC
-,TRBV7-9,TRBJ2-5,-,CASSVWGGAGRGETQYF,TGTGCCAGCAGCGTTTGGGGGGGGGCGGGACGTGGAGAGACCCAGTACTTC
TRBD2,TRBV6-1,TRBJ2-7,few,CASSEGLADSYEQYF,TGTGCCAGCAGTGAAGGACTAGCGGACTCCTACGAGCAGTACTTC
-,TRBV19,TRBJ1-6,-,CASPTRRGSYNSPLHF,TGTGCCAGCCCGACCCGAAGGGGCTCCTATAATTCACCCCTCCACTTT
-,TRBV5-1,TRBJ2-7,-,CASSLEQPDEQYF,TGCGCCAGCAGCTTAGAACAGCCGGACGAGCAGTACTTC
-,TRBV27,TRBJ1-2,few,CASSTGTNYGYTF,TGTGCCAGCAGTACAGGGACTAACTATGGCTACACCTTC
-,TRBV9,TRBJ1-1,few,CASTQTAVNTEAFF,TGTGCCAGCACCCAGACTGCTGTGAACACTGAAGCTTTCTTT
TRBD1,TRBV5-6,TRBJ1-5,-,CASSLRDRGQPQHF,TGTGCCAGCAGCTTGCGGGACAGGGGGCAGCCCCAGCATTTT
-,TRBV7-8,TRBJ1-5,-,CASSLGQAEGPQHF,TGTGCCAGCAGCTTAGGACAGGCCGAAGGGCCCCAGCATTTT
-,TRBV5-1,TRBJ1-4,-,CASSSTGTTNEKLFF,TGCGCCAGCAGCTCAACAGGGACAACTAATGAAAAACTGTTTTTT
TRBD1,TRBV7-2,TRBJ1-4,-,CASSPTGTGDEKLFF,TGTGCCAGCAGCCCAACCGGGACAGGGGATGAAAAACTGTTTTTT
-,TRBV5-6,TRBJ2-5,-,CASSSTRGGGHRLRTQYF,TGTGCCAGCAGTTCCACAAGGGGTGGGGGCCACAGACTTAGGACCCAGTACTTC
-,TRBV7-6,TRBJ2-3,-,CASSSLTDFTNTQYF,TGTGCCAGCAGCTCACTTACGGACTTCACCAATACGCAGTATTTT
-,TRBV9,TRBJ2-3,-,CASSVGSDLFTDTQYF,TGTGCCAGCAGCGTAGGGAGCGATTTGTTCACAGATACGCAGTATTTT
TRBD1,TRBV28,TRBJ2-7,-,CASSFDRVRTEQYF,TGTGCCAGCAGTTTTGACAGGGTTCGGACCGAGCAGTACTTC
-,TRBV5-4,TRBJ2-5,-,CASSLGGTQETQYF,TGTGCCAGCAGCTTAGGAGGGACCCAAGAGACCCAGTACTTC
TRBD1,TRBV19,TRBJ1-4,-,CASGRGQGRTNEKLFF,TGTGCCAGTGGCCGGGGACAGGGACGTACTAATGAAAAACTGTTTTTT
-,TRBV3-1/TRBV3-2,TRBJ2-7,-,CASSPPQGSYEQYF,TGTGCCAGCAGCCCCCCTCAGGGATCCTACGAGCAGTACTTC
TRBD2,TRBV18,TRBJ2-5,-,CASSPTSGGIQETQYF,TGTGCCAGCTCGCCGACTAGCGGGGGGATCCAAGAGACCCAGTACTTC
-,TRBV5-1,TRBJ2-3,-,CASSLVGVGTDTQYF,TGCGCCAGCAGCTTGGTGGGAGTCGGAACAGATACGCAGTATTTT
TRBD1,TRBV6-5,TRBJ2-7,-,CASSYRDRGPYEQYF,TGTGCCAGCAGTTATCGGGACAGGGGGCCCTACGAGCAGTACTTC
-,TRBV5-1,TRBJ1-6,-,CASSLWDISSPLHF,TGCGCCAGCAGCTTGTGGGACATCTCCTCACCCCTCCACTTT
-,TRBV19,TRBJ2-1,-,CASSIWTGVGSEQFF,TGTGCCAGTAGTATTTGGACGGGGGTTGGGAGTGAGCAGTTCTTC
TRBD2,TRBV9,TRBJ2-1,-,CASSVSGSVNNEQFF,TGTGCCAGCAGCGTAAGCGGGAGTGTCAACAATGAGCAGTTCTTC
-,TRBV30,TRBJ2-3,-,CAWSVLPTDTQYF,TGTGCCTGGAGTGTACTGCCCACAGATACGCAGTATTTT
TRBD2,TRBV28,TRBJ2-7,-,CASSQGTSGTYEQYF,TGTGCCAGCAGTCAAGGGACTAGCGGTACCTACGAGCAGTACTTC
-,TRBV30,TRBJ1-2,-,CAWSVLGPDGYTF,TGTGCCTGGAGTGTACTGGGGCCGGATGGCTACACCTTC
TRBD1,TRBV6-5,TRBJ1-3,-,CASSYSGTDRNTIYF,TGTGCCAGCAGTTATTCCGGGACAGACCGAAACACCATATATTTT
TRBD1,TRBV30,TRBJ2-3,-,CAWSGGGKDTQYF,TGTGCCTGGAGTGGAGGGGGCAAGGATACGCAGTATTTT
TRBD1,TRBV10-3,TRBJ2-7,-,CAIRNDRVGYEQYF,TGTGCCATCAGAAACGACAGGGTCGGCTACGAGCAGTACTTC
TRBD2,TRBV19,TRBJ2-1,-,CASTSWGTSGRAVEQFF,TGTGCCAGTACCTCCTGGGGGACTAGCGGGAGGGCGGTTGAGCAGTTCTTC